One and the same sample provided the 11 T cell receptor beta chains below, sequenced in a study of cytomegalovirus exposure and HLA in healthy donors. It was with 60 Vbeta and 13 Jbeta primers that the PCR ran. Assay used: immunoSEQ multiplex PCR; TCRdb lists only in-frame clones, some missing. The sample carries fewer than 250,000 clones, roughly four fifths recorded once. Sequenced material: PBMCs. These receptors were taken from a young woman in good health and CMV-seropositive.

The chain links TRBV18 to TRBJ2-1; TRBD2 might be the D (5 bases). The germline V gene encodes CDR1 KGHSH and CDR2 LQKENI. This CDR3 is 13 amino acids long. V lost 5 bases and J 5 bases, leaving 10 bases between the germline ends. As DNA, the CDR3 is TGTGCCAGCTCAGCCTGGACTGACAATGAGCAGTTCTTC. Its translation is CASSAWTDNEQFF.

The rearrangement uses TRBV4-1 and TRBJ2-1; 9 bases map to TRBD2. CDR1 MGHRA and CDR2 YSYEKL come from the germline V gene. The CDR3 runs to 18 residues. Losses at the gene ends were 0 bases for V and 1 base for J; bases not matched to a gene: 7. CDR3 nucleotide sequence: TGCGCCAGCAGCCAAGATCCCACGACTAGCGGATCCTACAATGAGCAGTTCTTC. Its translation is CASSQDPTTSGSYNEQFF.

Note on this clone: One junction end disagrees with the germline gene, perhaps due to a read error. Here the CDR3 reads CASSLIGANAEAFF. In DNA form, the CDR3 reads TGCGCCAGCAGCTTGATAGGGGCGAACGCTGAAGCTTTCTTT. V and J are TRBV5-1 and TRBJ1-1, with a weak D call TRBD1 (5 bases). The CDR3 runs to 14 residues. Germline V CDR1 and CDR2: SGHRS, YFSETQ.

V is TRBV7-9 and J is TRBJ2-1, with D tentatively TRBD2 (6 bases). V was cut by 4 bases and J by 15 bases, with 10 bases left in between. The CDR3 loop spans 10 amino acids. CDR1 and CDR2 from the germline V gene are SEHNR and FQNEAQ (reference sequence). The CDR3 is CASSSGLSFF. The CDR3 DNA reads TGTGCCAGCAGCTCGGGACTGTCGTTCTTC.

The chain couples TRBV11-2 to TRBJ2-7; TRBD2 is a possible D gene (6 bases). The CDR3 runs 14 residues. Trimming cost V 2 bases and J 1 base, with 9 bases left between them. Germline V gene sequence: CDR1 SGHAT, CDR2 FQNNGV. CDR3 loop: CASSLMGGSYEQYF. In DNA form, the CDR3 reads TGTGCCAGCAGCTTAATGGGGGGATCCTACGAGCAGTACTTC.

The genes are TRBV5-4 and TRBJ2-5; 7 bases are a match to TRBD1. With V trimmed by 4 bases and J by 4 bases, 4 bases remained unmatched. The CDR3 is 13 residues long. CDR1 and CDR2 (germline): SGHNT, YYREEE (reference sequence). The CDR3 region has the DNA TGTGCCAGCAGCAATCACAGGGGAGAGACCCAGTACTTC. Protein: CASSNHRGETQYF.

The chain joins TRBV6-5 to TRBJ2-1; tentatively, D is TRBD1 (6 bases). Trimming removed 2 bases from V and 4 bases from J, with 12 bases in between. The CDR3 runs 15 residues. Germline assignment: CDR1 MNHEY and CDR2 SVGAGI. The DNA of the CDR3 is TGTGCCAGCAGTTACAGGGACACTCTTTACAATGAGCAGTTCTTC. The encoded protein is CASSYRDTLYNEQFF.

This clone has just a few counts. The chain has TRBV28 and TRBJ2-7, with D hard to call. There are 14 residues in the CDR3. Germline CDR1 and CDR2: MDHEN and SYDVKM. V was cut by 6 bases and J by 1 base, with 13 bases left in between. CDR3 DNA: TGTGCCAGCAGGCCCACCAGCGCATCCTACGAGCAGTACTTC. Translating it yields CASRPTSASYEQYF. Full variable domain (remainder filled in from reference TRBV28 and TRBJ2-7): DVKVTQSSRYLVKRTGEKVFLECVQDMDHENMFWYRQDPGLGLRLIYFSYDVKMKEKGDIPEGYSVSREKKERFSLILESASTNQTSMYLCASRPTSASYEQYFGPGTRLTVT.

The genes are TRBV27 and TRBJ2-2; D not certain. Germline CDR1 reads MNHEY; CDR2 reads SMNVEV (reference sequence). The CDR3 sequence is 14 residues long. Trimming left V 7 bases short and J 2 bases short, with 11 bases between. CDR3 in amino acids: CASKARINTGELFF. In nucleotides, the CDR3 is TGTGCCAGCAAAGCCAGGATAAACACCGGGGAGCTGTTTTTT.

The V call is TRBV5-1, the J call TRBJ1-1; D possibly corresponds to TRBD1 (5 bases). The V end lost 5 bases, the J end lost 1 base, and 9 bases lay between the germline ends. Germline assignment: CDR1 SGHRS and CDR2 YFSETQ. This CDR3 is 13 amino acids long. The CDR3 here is CASSFDRNTEAFF. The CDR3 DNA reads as TGCGCCAGCAGTTTTGACAGGAACACTGAAGCTTTCTTT.

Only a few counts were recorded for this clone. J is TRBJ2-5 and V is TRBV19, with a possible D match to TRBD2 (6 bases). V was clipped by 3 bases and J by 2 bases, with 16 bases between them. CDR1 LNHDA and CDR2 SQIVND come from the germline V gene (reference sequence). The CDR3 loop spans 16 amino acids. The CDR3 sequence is CASSMNGGAFQETQYF. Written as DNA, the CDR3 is TGTGCCAGTAGTATGAATGGCGGGGCCTTTCAAGAGACCCAGTACTTC.